These 30 T cell receptor beta chains came from one sample sequenced in a study of T cell responses to AZD1222 COVID-19 vaccine. Profiling relied on immunoSEQ multiplex PCR, and the TCRdb table lists in-frame clones only, not all of them. Of 130,000 or so clones listed, more than 80% are singletons. This sample comprised peripheral blood, obtained on day 0 of AZD1222 vaccination. These receptors came from an adult in good health.

The gene calls are TRBV19 and TRBJ1-2, with D unresolved. There are 14 residues in the CDR3. Trimming stripped 3 bases from V and 4 bases from J, with 12 bases between. The germline CDR1 and CDR2 sequences are LNHDA and SQIVND (reference sequence). The CDR3 spells CASSMAGMTYGYTF. CDR3 in DNA: TGTGCCAGTAGTATGGCCGGGATGACCTATGGCTACACCTTC.

The chain recombines TRBV11-1 with TRBJ1-1, with D possibly being TRBD1 (5 bases). The germline V gene has CDR1 SGHAT and CDR2 FQDESV (reference sequence). The length of the CDR3 is 15 residues. V lost 1 base and J lost 1, with 10 bases in between. CDR3 region: CASSLVGQGNTEAFF. The CDR3 coding sequence is TGTGCCAGCAGCTTAGTAGGGCAGGGGAACACTGAAGCTTTCTTT.

The J gene is TRBJ2-7, the V gene TRBV5-1; no clear D gene. Trimming cost V 0 bases and J 8 bases, with 9 bases left between them. This CDR3 comprises 12 residues. Germline V gene data show CDR1 as SGHRS and CDR2 as YFSETQ. For the CDR3, the DNA is TGCGCCAGCAGCTTGGTAGTCGGGCAGCAGTACTTC. It translates to CASSLVVGQQYF.

The genes are TRBV7-6 and TRBJ2-5; the D is unclear. This CDR3 is 16 amino acids long. Trimming took 1 base from V and 5 from J, leaving 17 bases between them. Germline-derived CDR1 and CDR2 are SGHVS and FNYEAQ. DNA for the CDR3: TGTGCCAGCAGCTTAGTTCTCCGGGCGACTCGGGAGACCCAGTACTTC. Amino acid sequence: CASSLVLRATRETQYF.

V gene TRBV27 combines with J gene TRBJ2-5, with no clear D. This CDR3 comprises 14 residues. Trimming took off 6 bases at V and 4 bases at J, with 15 bases between the two ends. CDR1 is MNHEY, CDR2 SMNVEV, per germline (reference sequence). DNA for the CDR3: TGTGCCAGCAGCCTCGTGGGGATTGGAGAGACCCAGTACTTC. It specifies CASSLVGIGETQYF.

The rearrangement links TRBV7-2 to TRBJ2-7; TRBD2 matches 8 bases. The V gene's germline CDR1 is SGHTA and CDR2 FQGNSA. The CDR3 extends over 15 amino acids. Trimming at V came to 5 bases and at J to 2 bases, leaving 8 bases not matched to a gene. CDR3 sequence (DNA): TGTGCCAGCAGCCCCGGACTAGCTGGGGCCTACGAGCAGTACTTC. Its protein is CASSPGLAGAYEQYF.

A few counts support this clone. The chain couples TRBV19 to TRBJ2-5, with a weak D call TRBD1 (5 bases). The CDR3 covers 15 residues. Germline-derived CDR1 and CDR2 are LNHDA and SQIVND (reference sequence). V dropped 0 bases and J dropped 5 bases, with 13 bases sitting between them. This CDR3 reads CASSIEGPGSETQYF. The CDR3 DNA is TGTGCCAGTAGTATAGAGGGCCCAGGGTCGGAGACCCAGTACTTC.

This clone was observed a single time. The rearrangement links TRBV28 to TRBJ1-5, with TRBD1 matching over 7 bases. The CDR3 spans 13 residues. The germline CDR1 and CDR2 sequences are MDHEN and SYDVKM. V was pared by 10 bases and J by 4 bases, with 7 bases of the junction left unmatched. CDR3 nucleotide sequence: TGTGCCATACAACAGGGGATAAATCAGCCCCAGCATTTT. Translated, it gives CAIQQGINQPQHF.

The rearrangement uses TRBV21-1 and TRBJ2-7; the DNA was not used to check the table's D call, TRBD1. TRBV21-1 corresponds to a pseudogene. The CDR3 contains 15 residues. CDR3 DNA: TGTGCCAGCAGCAAGGGACAGCGACCCTCCTACGAGCAGTACTTC. This gives the protein CASSKGQRPSYEQYF.

The rearrangement joins TRBV19 to TRBJ1-1, with D perhaps TRBD1 (6 bases). The V gene lost 7 bases and the J gene lost 2 bases, with 17 bases spanning the gap. CDR1 LNHDA and CDR2 SQIVND come from the germline V gene (reference sequence). This CDR3 spans 15 amino acids. This CDR3 reads CASTNGWGGNTEAFF. The CDR3 region has the DNA TGTGCCAGTACCAACGGTTGGGGGGGCAACACTGAAGCTTTCTTT.

The count of this clone is one. The chain combines TRBV27 with TRBJ1-5; no clear D. The CDR3 has 15 amino acids. The ends were cut back, 3 bases at V and 5 bases at J, with 14 bases in the middle. Germline V gives CDR1 MNHEY, CDR2 SMNVEV (reference sequence). The DNA of the CDR3 is TGTGCCAGCAGTTTTTCCCCGGGTGGCTATCAGCCCCAGCATTTT. Protein: CASSFSPGGYQPQHF.

The chain recombines TRBV5-1 with TRBJ1-4; 8 nucleotides agree with TRBD1. Germline V gene lookup returns CDR1 SGHRS and CDR2 YFSETQ. J lost 2 bases, V lost 5 bases, and 8 bases had no gene match. CDR3 length: 16 residues. CDR3 loop: CASRGQGAPTNEKLFF. CDR3 nucleotide sequence: TGCGCCAGCAGAGGACAGGGTGCCCCGACTAATGAAAAACTGTTTTTT.

As regards this clone: The junction differs from germline at one of its ends, possibly a read error. The chain recombines TRBV10-2 with TRBJ1-5; D gene uncertain. Per germline, CDR1 WSHSY and CDR2 SAAADI. This CDR3 has 14 amino acids. This CDR3 is CASSESESKQPQHF. The CDR3 nucleotides read TGCGCCAGCAGTGAGTCCGAGAGCAAGCAGCCCCAGCATTTT.

The chain carries TRBV18 and TRBJ1-1, with 8 nucleotides matching TRBD1. CDR1 is KGHSH and CDR2 is LQKENI in the germline V gene. This CDR3 is built from 16 residues. V trimming: 5 bases; J trimming: 3 bases; junction bases outside the gene matches: 11. CDR3 nucleotide sequence: TGTGCCAGCTCATCCACAGGGGGACTTTGGGACACTGAAGCTTTCTTT. It yields the protein CASSSTGGLWDTEAFF. Based on the CDR3 plus reference TRBV18 and TRBJ1-1, the full variable domain is NAGVMQNPRHLVRRRGQEARLRCSPMKGHSHVYWYRQLPEEGLKFMVYLQKENIIDESGMPKERFSAEFPKEGPSILRIQQVVRGDSAAYFCASSSTGGLWDTEAFFGQGTRLTVV.

This clone was seen a single time. The chain uses TRBV2 and TRBJ2-7; D is perhaps TRBD1 (6 bases). CDR1 and CDR2 (germline): SNHLY, FYNNEI. Trimming cost V 5 bases and J 5 bases, with 16 bases left between them. This CDR3 spans 14 amino acids. CDR3 residues: CASSSGDRVDEQYF. The CDR3 DNA sequence: TGTGCCAGCAGTTCAGGGGATAGAGTGGACGAGCAGTACTTC.

The gene calls are TRBV9 and TRBJ2-1; D may be TRBD1 or TRBD2 (5 bases each). This CDR3 is built from 15 residues. V was clipped by 0 bases and J by 6 bases, with 13 bases between them. Per the germline V gene, CDR1 is SGDLS and CDR2 is YYNGEE. This CDR3 reads CASSVGTLGRNEQFF. The CDR3 DNA reads TGTGCCAGCAGCGTAGGGACACTAGGACGCAATGAGCAGTTCTTC.

This clone occurred once. The rearrangement links TRBV14 to TRBJ1-6, with no clear D. The CDR3 has 13 amino acids. The V gene lost 5 bases and the J gene lost 7 bases, with 9 bases spanning the gap. Per the germline V gene, CDR1 is SGHDN and CDR2 is FVKESK. In nucleotides, the CDR3 is TGTGCCAGCAGCAAGACACTAAATTCACCCCTCCACTTT. Its protein product is CASSKTLNSPLHF.

The chain joins TRBV13 to TRBJ1-2, with D possibly matching TRBD1 (6 bases). Germline V gives CDR1 PRHDT, CDR2 FYEKMQ (reference sequence). With 7 bases removed from V and 10 bases from J, the gap between germline ends came to 22 bases. The length of the CDR3 is 14 residues. The CDR3 sequence is CASISGGGRLDYTF. CDR3 coding DNA: TGTGCCAGCATTTCTGGGGGCGGGCGGTTGGACTACACCTTC.

The chain recombines TRBV2 with TRBJ2-3; TRBD1 matches 7 bases. The germline gives CDR1 SNHLY, CDR2 FYNNEI. The CDR3 consists of 15 residues. V dropped 1 base and J dropped 5; count of bases not matched to a gene: 6. CDR3 amino acids: CASSEVRGRGDTQYF. CDR3 DNA sequence: TGTGCCAGCAGTGAAGTGAGGGGGCGAGGAGATACGCAGTATTTT.

The genes are TRBV30 and TRBJ1-2, with 7 bases that match TRBD1. There are 13 residues in the CDR3. With 3 bases clipped from V and 7 bases from J, the junction kept 8 bases outside the gene matches. Germline CDR1 reads GTSNPN; CDR2 reads SVGIG (reference sequence). The CDR3 DNA reads as TGTGCCTGGAGCCCTCGGGACAGTGGTGGCTACACCTTC. Translated: CAWSPRDSGGYTF. Full variable domain (missing parts from reference TRBV30 and TRBJ1-2): SQTIHQWPATLVQPVGSPLSLECTVEGTSNPNLYWYRQAAGRGLQLLFYSVGIGQISSEVPQNLSASRPQDRQFILSSKKLLLSDSGFYLCAWSPRDSGGYTFGSGTRLTVV.

This chain connects TRBV29-1 to TRBJ2-7; TRBD2 agrees at 13 bases. V was pared by 5 bases and J by 6 bases, with 7 bases of the junction left unmatched. The CDR3 contains 14 residues. Germline loops: CDR1 SQVTM, CDR2 ANQGSEA. CDR3 bases: TGCAGCGTTTCCTGGACTAGCGGGAGCTCCGAGCAGTACTTC. Its translation: CSVSWTSGSSEQYF.

The gene calls are TRBV7-9 and TRBJ1-2, with TRBD1 matching over 9 bases. This CDR3 region has 18 residues. V trimming: 1 base; J trimming: 8 bases; junction bases outside the gene matches: 17. Germline V gene lookup returns CDR1 SEHNR and CDR2 FQNEAQ (reference sequence). In nucleotides, the CDR3 is TGTGCCAGCAGCTTAGTCCCCTCGCCCGGGACAGGGTTAGGGGGCTACACCTTC. Protein sequence: CASSLVPSPGTGLGGYTF.

The chain has TRBV30 and TRBJ1-3, with D possibly matching TRBD1 (5 bases). The germline gives CDR1 GTSNPN, CDR2 SVGIG (reference sequence). This CDR3 is 18 amino acids long. V lost 7 bases to trimming and J lost 0 bases, with 25 bases between them. CDR3: CASTSGALARFSGNTIYF. The CDR3 DNA is TGTGCCTCCACCTCCGGGGCTCTTGCCAGATTCTCTGGAAACACCATATATTTT.

This clone was counted between two and nine times. In DNA, the CDR3 is TGTGCCAGCAGCTCGCGAACCGGGACATCCTTCAGAGGCACAGATACGCAGTATTTT. Its translation is CASSSRTGTSFRGTDTQYF. J is TRBJ2-3 and V is TRBV7-3, with D perhaps matching TRBD1 (6 bases). V lost 4 bases to trimming and J lost 1 base, with 24 bases between them. This CDR3 has 19 residues. Per the germline V gene, CDR1 is SGHTA and CDR2 is FQGTGA.

The V gene is TRBV18, the J gene TRBJ1-4, with TRBD1 identical over 8 bases. CDR3 length: 14 amino acids. Germline V CDR1 and CDR2: KGHSH, LQKENI. V dropped 6 bases and J dropped 3; count of bases not matched to a gene: 3. CDR3 bases: TGTGCCAGCTCTCGACAGGGGTCTAATGAAAAACTGTTTTTT. As protein: CASSRQGSNEKLFF.

This clone was recorded a few times. The rearrangement links TRBV28 to TRBJ1-1; TRBD1 aligns across 9 bases. V dropped 4 bases and J dropped 1; count of bases not matched to a gene: 7. The CDR3 spans 16 residues. The germline V gene has CDR1 MDHEN and CDR2 SYDVKM. The CDR3 region is CASSSYGTGTNTEAFF. DNA of the CDR3: TGTGCCAGCAGTTCATATGGGACAGGGACGAACACTGAAGCTTTCTTT.

The chain uses TRBV9 and TRBJ1-2; D is undetermined. Germline V gives CDR1 SGDLS, CDR2 YYNGEE. This CDR3 is 12 amino acids long. Trimming stripped 10 bases from V and 6 bases from J, with 16 bases between. The CDR3 region is CAFTRRGNGYTF. The CDR3 DNA sequence: TGTGCCTTCACGAGGCGGGGTAATGGCTACACCTTC.

The count of this clone is one. The J gene is TRBJ2-1, the V gene TRBV5-1; TRBD1 matches at 9 bases. This CDR3 is built from 17 residues. Germline trimming cut 2 bases from V and 2 bases from J; bases unmatched to any gene: 8. Germline assignment: CDR1 SGHRS and CDR2 YFSETQ. CDR3 in amino acids: CASSLTGGHPPYNEQFF. CDR3 sequence (DNA): TGCGCCAGCAGCTTAACAGGGGGCCACCCTCCCTACAATGAGCAGTTCTTC.

The V and J genes are TRBV5-1 and TRBJ1-1; D is ambiguous. The germline gives CDR1 SGHRS, CDR2 YFSETQ. The CDR3 consists of 13 residues. Deletions cut 4 bases from V and 8 bases from J, with 15 bases between. The CDR3 is CASSPDRSWEAFF. In DNA form, the CDR3 reads TGCGCCAGCAGCCCTGACCGCTCATGGGAAGCTTTCTTT.

This clone was detected only a few times. This chain joins TRBV11-3 and TRBJ1-1; unclear D gene. Germline V gene data show CDR1 as SGHNT and CDR2 as YENEEA. V lost 4 bases to trimming and J lost 4 bases, with 10 bases between them. The CDR3 spans 13 residues. The CDR3: CASSSFYGTEAFF. Written as DNA, the CDR3 is TGTGCCAGCAGCTCCTTCTACGGCACTGAAGCTTTCTTT.